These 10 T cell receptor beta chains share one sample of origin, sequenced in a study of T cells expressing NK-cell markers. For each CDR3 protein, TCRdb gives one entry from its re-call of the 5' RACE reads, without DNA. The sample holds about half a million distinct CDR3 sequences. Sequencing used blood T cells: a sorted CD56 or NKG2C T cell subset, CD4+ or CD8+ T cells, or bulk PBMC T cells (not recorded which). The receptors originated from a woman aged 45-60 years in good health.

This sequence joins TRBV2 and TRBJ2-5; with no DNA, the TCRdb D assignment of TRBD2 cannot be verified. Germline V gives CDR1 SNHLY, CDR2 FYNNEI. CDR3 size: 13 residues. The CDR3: CASRQSSERTQYF.

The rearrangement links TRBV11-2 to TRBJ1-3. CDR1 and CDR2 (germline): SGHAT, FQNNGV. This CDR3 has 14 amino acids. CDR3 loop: CASSLGTLGNTIYF.

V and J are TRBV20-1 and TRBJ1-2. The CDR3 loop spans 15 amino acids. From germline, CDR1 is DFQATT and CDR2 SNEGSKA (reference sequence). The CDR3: CSAMGLVDGGYGYTF.

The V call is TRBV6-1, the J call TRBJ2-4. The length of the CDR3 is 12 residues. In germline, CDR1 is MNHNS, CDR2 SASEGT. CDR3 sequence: CASSASYGIQYF.

CDR3 region: CASSQVAGVSGELFF. V gene TRBV6-1 combines with J gene TRBJ2-2; TCRdb names TRBD2, which stays unverified in the absence of DNA. Germline CDR1 is MNHNS and CDR2 is SASEGT. There are 15 residues in the CDR3.

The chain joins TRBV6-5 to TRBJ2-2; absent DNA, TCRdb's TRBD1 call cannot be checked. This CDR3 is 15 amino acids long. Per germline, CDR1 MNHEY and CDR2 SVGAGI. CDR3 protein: CASRGQGANTGELFF.

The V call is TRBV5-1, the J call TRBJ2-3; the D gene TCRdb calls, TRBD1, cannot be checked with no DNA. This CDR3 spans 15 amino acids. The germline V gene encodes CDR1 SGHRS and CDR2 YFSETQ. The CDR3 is CASRAGTTPLDTQYF.

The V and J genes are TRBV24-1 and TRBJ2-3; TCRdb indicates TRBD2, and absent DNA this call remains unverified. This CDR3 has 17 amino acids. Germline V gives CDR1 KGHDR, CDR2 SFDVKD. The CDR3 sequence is CATSDRDGTSVADTQYF.

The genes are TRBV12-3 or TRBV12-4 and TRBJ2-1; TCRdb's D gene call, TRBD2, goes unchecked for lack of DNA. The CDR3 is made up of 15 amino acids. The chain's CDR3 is CASSILAGVGDEQFF.

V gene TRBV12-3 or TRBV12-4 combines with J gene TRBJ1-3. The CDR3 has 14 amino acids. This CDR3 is CASSFRMDGNTIYF.